A selection of T cell receptor beta chains follows, all from one sample in a study of T cell responses to AZD1222 COVID-19 vaccine. Sequenced by immunoSEQ multiplex PCR; TCRdb stores in-frame clones only, minus some. The repertoire includes hundreds of thousands of clones, 94% of them detected once, and around 0.5% sits in the top ten. Sequencing used peripheral blood, obtained 28 days after the second AZD1222 dose. The receptors were gathered from an adult who received the AZD1222 COVID-19 vaccine. CDR3s leave out the opening cysteine and the closing phenylalanine or tryptophan.

J gene: TRBJ2-5; V gene: TRBV5-4; CDR3 length: 13; CDR3 protein: ASSRLAGGSETQY
J gene: TRBJ2-5; V gene: TRBV15; CDR3 length: 12; CDR3 protein: ATSRDGYGQTQY
J gene: TRBJ1-5; V gene: TRBV2; CDR3 length: 11; CDR3 protein: ASSVKGLTPQH
J gene: TRBJ2-2; V gene: TRBV3-1/TRBV3-2; CDR3 length: 13; CDR3 protein: ASSQTGDRTGELF
J gene: TRBJ1-2; V gene: TRBV5-4; CDR3 length: 15; CDR3 protein: ASSPVGILFSNYGYT
J gene: TRBJ2-1; V gene: TRBV28; CDR3 length: 12; CDR3 protein: ASSSDRRYNEQF
J gene: TRBJ1-6; V gene: TRBV6-2/TRBV6-3; CDR3 length: 12; CDR3 protein: ASSYVGSDSPLH
J gene: TRBJ2-2; V gene: TRBV11-3; CDR3 length: 11; CDR3 protein: ASSLDRTGELF
J gene: TRBJ2-1; V gene: TRBV27; CDR3 length: 19; CDR3 protein: ASSLSSVRRGLAGLYNEQF
J gene: TRBJ1-1; V gene: TRBV4-2; CDR3 length: 11; CDR3 protein: ASSQEVTGEAF
J gene: TRBJ2-1; V gene: TRBV27; CDR3 length: 12; CDR3 protein: ASSSSGRAGEQF
J gene: TRBJ1-3; V gene: TRBV6-5; CDR3 length: 14; CDR3 protein: ASSYGGGGSGNTIY
J gene: TRBJ2-7; V gene: TRBV7-2; CDR3 length: 12; CDR3 protein: ASSRDRGLYEQY
J gene: TRBJ1-1; V gene: TRBV5-4; CDR3 length: 14; CDR3 protein: ASSRQSGTGEREAF
J gene: TRBJ1-3; V gene: TRBV6-5; CDR3 length: 12; CDR3 protein: ASSYLGHAPTIY
J gene: TRBJ2-7; V gene: TRBV28; CDR3 length: 13; CDR3 protein: ASSAPGLASYEQY
J gene: TRBJ2-2; V gene: TRBV20-1; CDR3 length: 12; CDR3 protein: SASQAGITGELF
J gene: TRBJ2-7; V gene: TRBV12-5; CDR3 length: 17; CDR3 protein: ASGLYRLSGLSGVYEQY
J gene: TRBJ1-6; V gene: TRBV9; CDR3 length: 12; CDR3 protein: ASSVGGVNSPLH
J gene: TRBJ1-5; V gene: TRBV3-1/TRBV3-2; CDR3 length: 13; CDR3 protein: ASSLRQGYNQPQH
J gene: TRBJ2-2; V gene: TRBV3-1/TRBV3-2; CDR3 length: 13; CDR3 protein: ASSQEVFSSRELF
J gene: TRBJ2-7; V gene: TRBV7-2; CDR3 length: 13; CDR3 protein: ASSFPGQTSYEQY
J gene: TRBJ2-5; V gene: TRBV2; CDR3 length: 11; CDR3 protein: ASRMGGGETQY
J gene: TRBJ1-2; V gene: TRBV28; CDR3 length: 11; CDR3 protein: ASSLGTAYGYT
J gene: TRBJ2-1; V gene: TRBV19; CDR3 length: 11; CDR3 protein: ATGTSGSLEQF
J gene: TRBJ1-2; V gene: TRBV21-1; CDR3 length: 11; CDR3 protein: ASSKARQVGYT
J gene: TRBJ2-5; V gene: TRBV11-2; CDR3 length: 10; CDR3 protein: ASSLDRVAQY
J gene: TRBJ1-1; V gene: TRBV23-1; CDR3 length: 14; CDR3 protein: ARRGDSPPLGTEAF
J gene: TRBJ1-2; V gene: TRBV11-2; CDR3 length: 14; CDR3 protein: ASSSPRTPLGYGYT
J gene: TRBJ1-1; V gene: TRBV14; CDR3 length: 13; CDR3 protein: ASSQVGLGPTEAF
J gene: TRBJ1-1; V gene: TRBV9; CDR3 length: 12; CDR3 protein: ASSGDGYYTEAF
J gene: TRBJ2-1; V gene: TRBV7-9; CDR3 length: 15; CDR3 protein: ASRPPRLAGSHNEQF
J gene: TRBJ2-7; V gene: TRBV6-5; CDR3 length: 13; CDR3 protein: ASSYTSGSSYEQY
J gene: TRBJ2-3; V gene: TRBV7-9; CDR3 length: 13; CDR3 protein: ASSLRPRGTDTQY
J gene: TRBJ2-1; V gene: TRBV9; CDR3 length: 16; CDR3 protein: ASSVSSKTGYLSNEQF
J gene: TRBJ2-5; V gene: TRBV7-6; CDR3 length: 13; CDR3 protein: ASSFTSGSQETQY